The 19 T cell receptor beta chains reported below all come from one sample, sequenced in a study of blood T cell repertoires in COVID-19 (dated by TCRdb to the early 2020s). The library was produced with the immunoSEQ multiplex PCR assay. TCRdb took this table from immuneACCESS and kept in-frame rearrangements with V and J called. Such tables lack part of the clones; where checked against another copy, unresolved V genes explain under half of the gap, and the rest is unexplained. In all, the sample holds 90,000 to 150,000 clones, and 79% of those were seen once. 3% to 4.5% of the sample is held by the ten biggest clonotypes. The sequenced material came from peripheral blood. The receptors derive from a woman aged 80 or over with acute or convalescent COVID-19.

J is TRBJ2-2 and V is TRBV5-4, with TRBD2 as a possible D gene (6 bases). With 0 bases removed from V and 3 bases from J, the gap between germline ends came to 12 bases. The CDR3 covers 16 residues. Germline-derived CDR1 and CDR2 are SGHNT and YYREEE (reference sequence). The CDR3 DNA follows: TGTGCCAGCAGCTTGGAAGCGGGCGTGGACACCGGGGAGCTGTTTTTT. This sequence encodes CASSLEAGVDTGELFF.

There are many counts of this clone. The V call is TRBV28, the J call TRBJ1-2; D is perhaps TRBD1 (5 bases). V shed 6 bases and J shed 6 bases, with 14 bases lying between them. The CDR3 consists of 13 residues. Germline V gene sequence: CDR1 MDHEN, CDR2 SYDVKM. The CDR3 DNA sequence: TGTGCCAGCAGCCGACGGGGGTGGGATGGCTACACCTTC. Protein product: CASSRRGWDGYTF.

The chain joins TRBV28 to TRBJ1-1, with a weak D call TRBD1 (5 bases). Between the trimmed V and J ends, which lost 9 bases and 5 bases, there was a span of 22 bases. The CDR3 sequence is 15 residues long. Germline loops: CDR1 MDHEN, CDR2 SYDVKM. This CDR3 reads CASWESGFLGTEAFF. The CDR3 DNA reads as TGTGCCAGTTGGGAATCAGGGTTTTTGGGTACTGAAGCTTTCTTT.

The chain is built from TRBV6-5 and TRBJ1-3; 8 nucleotides line up with TRBD1. The V and J ends lost 7 bases and 6 bases, in that order; junction bases with no gene match: 5. The CDR3 is 13 residues long. Germline assignment: CDR1 MNHEY and CDR2 SVGAGI. CDR3 sequence (DNA): TGTGCCAGCACCGAGACAGGGGAAAACACCATATATTTT. Translation gives CASTETGENTIYF.

In its sample, this clone was seen a few times. The chain uses TRBV5-1 and TRBJ1-6; 8 bases fit TRBD1. With 0 bases clipped from V and 7 bases from J, the junction kept 3 bases outside the gene matches. CDR1 SGHRS and CDR2 YFSETQ come from the germline V gene. This CDR3 has 15 residues. The CDR3 reads CASSLADRGNSPLHF. The CDR3 DNA is TGCGCCAGCAGCTTGGCCGACAGGGGAAATTCACCCCTCCACTTT.

The rearrangement uses TRBV5-1 and TRBJ2-3, with 9 positions matching TRBD2. CDR1 and CDR2 (germline): SGHRS, YFSETQ. V lost 5 bases, J lost 2 bases, and 6 bases stayed unmatched. CDR3 length: 15 amino acids. CDR3 amino acids: CASRTSGDITDTQYF. CDR3 bases: TGCGCCAGCAGGACTAGCGGAGACATCACAGATACGCAGTATTTT.

The CDR3 DNA reads TGTGCCAGCAGAATGTTCCCCCGACAGGGCAACTATGGCTACACCTTC. Its protein is CASRMFPRQGNYGYTF. The rearrangement links TRBV27 to TRBJ1-2; 7 bases map to TRBD1. Trimming cost V 6 bases and J 2 bases; bases outside gene matches: 12. This CDR3 contains 16 residues. The V gene's germline CDR1 is MNHEY and CDR2 SMNVEV (reference sequence).

The chain combines TRBV19 with TRBJ1-4; tentatively, D is TRBD1 (6 bases). V was shortened by 5 bases and J by 2 bases, with 12 bases between the two germline ends. CDR3 length: 15 amino acids. Germline assignment: CDR1 LNHDA and CDR2 SQIVND (reference sequence). The chain's CDR3 is CASSASQGTNEKLFF. The CDR3 region has the DNA TGTGCCAGTAGTGCCAGCCAGGGGACTAATGAAAAACTGTTTTTT.

The rearrangement links TRBV3-1 (or the pseudogene TRBV3-2) to TRBJ2-5; 13 bases are a match to TRBD2. This CDR3 has 20 residues. In germline, CDR1 is LGHDT, CDR2 YNNKEL (reference sequence). V gave up 0 bases and J gave up 4 bases; unmatched junction bases: 14. The CDR3 is CASSQDHGTSGTNLGETQYF. The CDR3 region has the DNA TGTGCCAGCAGCCAAGATCACGGGACTAGCGGGACAAACTTGGGAGAGACCCAGTACTTC.

This clone was detected once. J is TRBJ1-6 and V is TRBV6-5, with D unclear. The germline gives CDR1 MNHEY, CDR2 SVGAGI. The CDR3 has 15 residues. The V and J ends lost 2 bases and 0 bases respectively, with 5 bases between them. As DNA, the CDR3 is TGTGCCAGCAGTTACGGGAGCTCCTATAATTCACCCCTCCACTTT. Protein: CASSYGSSYNSPLHF.

V and J are TRBV5-1 and TRBJ1-1, with D perhaps matching TRBD1 (6 bases). Germline V gene lookup returns CDR1 SGHRS and CDR2 YFSETQ. Trimming pared 2 bases from V and 5 bases from J, leaving 10 bases between. The CDR3 extends over 13 amino acids. The DNA of the CDR3 is TGCGCCAGCAGCTTACAGGGTCGAACTGAAGCTTTCTTT. Residues: CASSLQGRTEAFF.

Only a few counts were recorded for this clone. V usage is TRBV30 and J usage is TRBJ2-5; TRBD1 matches at 10 bases. Looked up from germline, CDR1 is GTSNPN and CDR2 is SVGIG (reference sequence). The CDR3 totals 13 residues. The CDR3 DNA reads as TGTGGCTCTCAGGACAGGGGGCAAGAGACCCAGTACTTC. Translation: CGSQDRGQETQYF.

The chain combines TRBV30 with TRBJ1-6, with D possibly being TRBD1 (6 bases). The CDR3 runs 14 residues. The V end lost 5 bases, the J end lost 3 bases, and 11 bases lay between the germline ends. The germline V gene has CDR1 GTSNPN and CDR2 SVGIG (reference sequence). The DNA for the CDR3 is TGTGCCTGGCAGACAGGCTTCTATAATTCACCCCTCCACTTT. Translating it yields CAWQTGFYNSPLHF.

The chain combines TRBV9 with TRBJ2-2; 11 positions agree with TRBD2. Germline CDR1 is SGDLS and CDR2 is YYNGEE. This CDR3 comprises 21 residues. The J segment lost 0 bases and the V segment lost 0 bases, leaving 13 bases of the junction unmatched. CDR3 amino acids: CASSVVQPTSGIPPNTGELFF. The DNA for the CDR3 is TGTGCCAGCAGCGTAGTACAACCGACTAGCGGGATACCTCCGAACACCGGGGAGCTGTTTTTT. Variable domain in full (rest from reference TRBV9 and TRBJ2-2): DSGVTQTPKHLITATGQRVTLRCSPRSGDLSVYWYQQSLDQGLQFLIQYYNGEERAKGNILERFSAQQFPDLHSELNLSSLELGDSALYFCASSVVQPTSGIPPNTGELFFGEGSRLTVL.

In the case of this clone: The same CDR3 arises from other DNA sequences in this sample as well. V gene TRBV19 combines with J gene TRBJ1-6; 7 bases are shared with TRBD1. The CDR3 consists of 13 residues. The germline V gene has CDR1 LNHDA and CDR2 SQIVND (reference sequence). Trimming took 10 bases from V and 10 from J; bases not matched to a gene: 10. CDR3 region: CAKAWTGQSPLHF. CDR3 coding DNA: TGTGCCAAAGCCTGGACAGGACAATCACCCCTCCACTTT.

The genes are TRBV6-6 and TRBJ1-2; perhaps TRBD1 as D (5 bases). The CDR3 spans 13 residues. With 6 bases removed from V and 13 bases from J, the gap between germline ends came to 21 bases. The germline V gene has CDR1 MNHNY and CDR2 SVGAGI (reference sequence). The CDR3 here is CASSSYLEGLFTF. CDR3 coding DNA: TGTGCCAGCAGCTCCTATCTGGAGGGGCTTTTCACCTTC.

The V call is TRBV10-3, the J call TRBJ2-5, with 7 positions matching TRBD2. Unmatched junction bases numbered 6, after V lost 3 bases and J lost 5 bases. There are 14 residues in the CDR3. Germline V gene data show CDR1 as ENHRY and CDR2 as SYGVKD. The CDR3 region is CAISERLAGETQYF. CDR3 DNA: TGTGCCATCAGTGAAAGACTAGCCGGTGAGACCCAGTACTTC.

The chain combines TRBV5-4 with TRBJ2-1; D not resolved. The CDR3 is 12 residues long. CDR1 is SGHNT and CDR2 is YYREEE in the germline V gene (reference sequence). The V gene lost 2 bases and the J gene lost 9 bases, with 9 bases spanning the gap. The CDR3 DNA follows: TGTGCCAGCAGCTTCCCCTGGAGTGAGCAGTTCTTC. Its translation is CASSFPWSEQFF.

This clone was detected ten times or more. The J gene is TRBJ1-1, the V gene TRBV5-1; D possibly corresponds to TRBD1 (5 bases). Germline V CDR1 and CDR2: SGHRS, YFSETQ. This CDR3 contains 15 residues. V lost 0 bases to trimming and J lost 1 base, with 10 bases between them. The CDR3, as DNA: TGCGCCAGCAGCTTGGGAACAGGCACGAACACTGAAGCTTTCTTT. Translated: CASSLGTGTNTEAFF.